Listed below are T cell receptor beta chains from one sample, sequenced in a study of cytomegalovirus exposure and HLA in healthy donors. Here immunoSEQ multiplex PCR was the method, and the copy in TCRdb shows in-frame clones only, minus some. This table holds more than 150,000 clones, around 80% found once. Sequencing was done on a sample of PBMCs. The origin of the receptors is a girl under 10 years old in good health and CMV-seropositive. CDR3s leave out the opening cysteine and the closing phenylalanine or tryptophan.

v_call	j_call	cdr3_aa
TRBV19	TRBJ2-1	ASSMVREGRSVHNEQF
TRBV6-5	TRBJ2-1	ASSNSGNYNEQF
TRBV2	TRBJ1-2	ASRGTGSGGYT
TRBV5-6	TRBJ2-2	ASSPGREGELF
TRBV18	TRBJ1-2	ASSPLSPPTGEIGGYT
TRBV7-6	TRBJ2-2	ASSLGLAEHTGELF
TRBV6-5	TRBJ2-3	ASSSGQGPSTDTQY
TRBV4-2	TRBJ2-7	ASSQETSGGYEQY
TRBV6-6	TRBJ1-1	AGGLQNTEAF
TRBV7-8	TRBJ2-7	ASSLGPRQDGYEQY
TRBV7-9	TRBJ1-1	ASVPDRGYTEAF
TRBV5-1	TRBJ1-1	ASSLGESHRGSTEAF
TRBV9	TRBJ2-7	ASSVSGLAGSREQY
TRBV9	TRBJ2-7	ASSVGAAGGRSYEQY
TRBV11-3	TRBJ2-7	ASSFSSGTAFYEQY